A selection of T cell receptor beta chains follows, all from one sample in a study of T cell clonotyping in hematopoietic cell transplantation. Libraries were prepared by immunoSEQ multiplex PCR; TCRdb keeps only in-frame clonotypes and omits some of them. The sample holds tens of thousands of clones, 93% seen once. The specimen comprised peripheral blood mononuclear cells, sampled before stem cell transplant. Source of these receptors: a middle-aged man with acute myeloid leukemia. Some clones in this sample may be carry-over from other donors' samples. The CDR3 runs from the conserved cysteine through the conserved F or W. D genes are given only for firm matches. Clone sizes are given selectively: once, few, many, or a class where the clone is expanded.

J | D | size | V | CDR3 | DNA
TRBJ2-7 | - | - | TRBV18 | CASSPTAPSPQYEQYF | TGTGCCAGCTCACCAACAGCCCCTAGTCCTCAGTACGAGCAGTACTTC
TRBJ2-7 | - | - | TRBV7-2 | CASSLSNGRYEQYF | TGTGCCAGCAGCTTAAGTAATGGGAGATACGAGCAGTACTTC
TRBJ1-5 | - | once | TRBV7-6 | CASSFATNQPQHF | TGTGCCAGCAGCTTCGCCACGAATCAGCCCCAGCATTTT
TRBJ2-5 | - | - | TRBV7-9 | CASSHRGGGQETQYF | TGTGCCAGCAGCCACAGGGGCGGGGGCCAAGAGACCCAGTACTTC
TRBJ2-1 | - | - | TRBV28 | CASSPSDYNEQFF | TGTGCCAGCAGTCCGTCGGACTACAATGAGCAGTTCTTC
TRBJ1-1 | - | - | TRBV6-6 | CASSPWRGLRGAEAFF | TGTGCCAGCAGTCCTTGGAGGGGGTTGAGGGGCGCTGAAGCTTTCTTT
TRBJ1-1 | TRBD1 | - | TRBV6-5 | CASAARQGRAAFF | TGTGCCAGCGCAGCCAGACAGGGGAGGGCAGCTTTCTTT
TRBJ2-7 | TRBD2 | - | TRBV7-8 | CASSLGLAGLEQYF | TGTGCCAGCAGCTTAGGACTAGCGGGCCTCGAGCAGTACTTC
TRBJ2-7 | - | - | TRBV5-1 | CASTFYSGSYEQYF | TGCGCCAGCACTTTCTACTCCGGCTCCTACGAGCAGTACTTC
TRBJ1-2 | - | - | TRBV30 | CAWSPRPDGIYGYTF | TGTGCCTGGAGTCCTCGTCCGGACGGTATCTATGGCTACACCTTC
TRBJ2-6 | TRBD1 | - | TRBV25-1 | CASRPSTGVGSGANVLTF | TGTGCCAGCAGACCCTCTACAGGGGTTGGGAGTGGGGCCAACGTCCTGACTTTC
TRBJ1-5 | - | - | TRBV19 | CASSDRTNQPQHF | TGTGCCAGTAGTGACAGGACTAATCAGCCCCAGCATTTT
TRBJ2-3 | - | - | TRBV9 | CASSVWRGDTQYF | TGTGCCAGCAGCGTGTGGAGGGGGGATACGCAGTATTTT
TRBJ1-1 | - | once | TRBV15 | CATSRPTRNTEAFF | TGTGCCACCAGCAGACCCACCAGGAACACTGAAGCTTTCTTT
TRBJ2-5 | TRBD1 | - | TRBV2 | CATTGVVETQYF | TGTGCCACCACAGGGGTTGTTGAGACCCAGTACTTC
TRBJ2-1 | - | - | TRBV5-1 | CASSLEGRYNEQFF | TGCGCCAGCAGCTTGGAGGGTCGATACAATGAGCAGTTCTTC
TRBJ2-1 | TRBD1 | - | TRBV5-1 | CASSLTGDPHEQFF | TGCGCCAGCAGCTTGACAGGGGACCCCCATGAGCAGTTCTTC
TRBJ2-7 | - | - | TRBV5-1 | CASSSRGDSGEQYF | TGCGCCAGCAGCTCCCGGGGCGACTCTGGGGAGCAGTACTTC
TRBJ1-5 | TRBD1 | - | TRBV10-2 | CASSEGDRDGDQPQHF | TGCGCCAGCAGTGAGGGGGACAGGGATGGGGATCAGCCCCAGCATTTT
TRBJ1-2 | TRBD1 | - | TRBV5-1 | CASSSGQGEGGYTF | TGCGCCAGCAGCTCAGGACAGGGAGAGGGCGGCTACACCTTC
TRBJ1-2 | - | - | TRBV29-1 | CSAMDSYGYTF | TGCAGCGCCATGGACAGCTATGGCTACACCTTC
TRBJ1-2 | - | - | TRBV6-5 | CASSYSNPGAYGYTF | TGTGCCAGCAGTTACTCTAACCCAGGGGCTTATGGCTACACCTTC
TRBJ1-3 | - | - | TRBV30 | CAWSVQRTKVGNTIYF | TGTGCCTGGAGTGTACAGAGGACCAAGGTGGGGAACACCATATATTTT
TRBJ1-3 | - | - | TRBV2 | CASSGRGARNTIYF | TGTGCCAGCAGTGGCAGGGGCGCTCGAAACACCATATATTTT
TRBJ1-1 | - | - | TRBV30 | CAWSPLGHLNTEAFF | TGTGCCTGGAGTCCCTTGGGACACCTGAACACTGAAGCTTTCTTT
TRBJ2-1 | TRBD2 | - | TRBV13 | CASSRRTSGRALYNEQFF | TGTGCCAGCAGCCGGAGGACTAGCGGGAGGGCCCTCTACAATGAGCAGTTCTTC
TRBJ2-5 | - | - | TRBV4-1 | CASSQDRGGETQYF | TGCGCCAGCAGCCAAGATAGGGGGGGGGAGACCCAGTACTTC
TRBJ2-7 | - | once | TRBV5-1 | CASRQRTEDGEQYF | TGCGCCAGCAGACAAAGGACAGAGGATGGGGAGCAGTACTTC
TRBJ2-5 | TRBD2 | - | TRBV7-2 | CASSSSGRLGETQYF | TGTGCCAGCAGCTCTAGCGGGAGACTGGGAGAGACCCAGTACTTC
TRBJ1-5 | - | - | TRBV5-4 | CASSLRPGGDQPQHF | TGTGCCAGCAGCTTGCGACCGGGGGGGGATCAGCCCCAGCATTTT
TRBJ1-1 | - | - | TRBV5-1 | CASSGDPNTEAFF | TGCGCCAGCAGCGGGGACCCCAACACTGAAGCTTTCTTT